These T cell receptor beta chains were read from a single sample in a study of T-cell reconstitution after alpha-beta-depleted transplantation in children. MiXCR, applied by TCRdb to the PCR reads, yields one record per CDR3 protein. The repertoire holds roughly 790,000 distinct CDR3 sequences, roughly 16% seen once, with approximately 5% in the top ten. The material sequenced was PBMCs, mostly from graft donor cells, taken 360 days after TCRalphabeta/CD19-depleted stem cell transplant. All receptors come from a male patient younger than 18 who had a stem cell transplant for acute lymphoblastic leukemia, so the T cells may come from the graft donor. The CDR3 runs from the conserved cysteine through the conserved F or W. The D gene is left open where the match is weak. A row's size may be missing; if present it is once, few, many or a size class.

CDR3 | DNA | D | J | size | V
CASTQRVLPGHEQYF | TGTGCCAGCACCCAACGGGTTTTGCCGGGCCACGAGCAGTACTTC | - | TRBJ2-7 | few | TRBV7-8
CASSLRRVLGTGTDTQYF | TGTGCCAGCAGCTTGAGGCGGGTCCTGGGTACTGGCACAGATACGCAGTATTTT | - | TRBJ2-3 | few | TRBV5-6
CASSPSNEQYF | TGTGCCAGCAGCCCCAGTAACGAGCAGTACTTC | - | TRBJ2-7 | few | TRBV7-9
CASSPRTGNYEQYF | TGTGCCAGCTCACCACGGACAGGAAACTACGAGCAGTACTTC | TRBD1 | TRBJ2-7 | - | TRBV18
CASSLAGPGNEQFF | TGTGCCAGCAGCTTAGCGGGGCCAGGGAATGAGCAGTTCTTC | - | TRBJ2-1 | - | TRBV7-8
CSAKILGGPGGYEQYF | TGCAGCGCCAAGATATTGGGGGGCCCAGGGGGCTACGAGCAGTACTTC | - | TRBJ2-7 | many | TRBV29-1
CSAPTVTEAFF | TGCAGTGCTCCGACTGTCACTGAAGCTTTCTTT | - | TRBJ1-1 | - | TRBV20-1
CASSRPSAGGPEAFF | TGTGCCAGCAGCCGCCCTTCGGCGGGGGGCCCTGAAGCTTTCTTT | - | TRBJ1-1 | - | TRBV7-9
CASRTGLGYNEQFF | TGCGCCAGCAGGACAGGACTGGGCTACAATGAGCAGTTCTTC | - | TRBJ2-1 | - | TRBV5-1
CSVGNRDRVSGANVLTF | TGCAGCGTAGGCAACCGGGACAGGGTCTCTGGGGCCAACGTCCTGACTTTC | TRBD1 | TRBJ2-6 | few | TRBV29-1
CSAPGQGGSGANVLTF | TGCAGTGCCCCCGGACAGGGCGGGTCCGGGGCCAACGTCCTGACTTTC | TRBD1 | TRBJ2-6 | - | TRBV20-1
CASGLALLDLAYNEQFF | TGTGCTAGTGGTTTGGCCCTCTTGGACCTAGCCTACAATGAGCAGTTCTTC | - | TRBJ2-1 | - | TRBV12-5
CASSHRDNTGELFF | TGCGCCAGCAGCCACCGAGACAACACCGGGGAGCTGTTTTTT | - | TRBJ2-2 | - | TRBV4-1
CASSPHEANGYTF | TGTGCCAGCAGTCCACACGAGGCGAATGGCTACACCTTC | - | TRBJ1-2 | many | TRBV28
CASSLVHAGPLDTQYF | TGCGCCAGCAGCCTAGTCCACGCGGGCCCCCTGGATACGCAGTATTTT | - | TRBJ2-3 | few | TRBV4-1
CASTGGKADSWNTGELFF | TGTGCCAGCACCGGGGGGAAGGCGGACAGTTGGAACACCGGGGAGCTGTTTTTT | - | TRBJ2-2 | few | TRBV12-3/TRBV12-4
CASSQEVRDRAFF | TGCGCCAGCAGCCAAGAAGTACGGGATAGAGCTTTCTTT | - | TRBJ1-1 | many | TRBV4-1
CSARRTSGRSDTQYF | TGCAGTGCTAGGAGAACTAGCGGGAGGAGCGATACGCAGTATTTT | TRBD2 | TRBJ2-3 | few | TRBV20-1
CASSYPRGGVAGVTDTQYF | TGTGCCAGCAGTTACCCCCGTGGAGGGGTAGCGGGAGTAACAGATACGCAGTATTTT | TRBD2 | TRBJ2-3 | few | TRBV6-5
CASSVYTGGASYEQYF | TGCGCCAGCAGCGTTTATACAGGGGGCGCGTCTTACGAGCAGTACTTC | TRBD1 | TRBJ2-7 | few | TRBV5-1
CASSLGISSYEQYF | TGTGCCAGCAGTTTGGGGATTAGCTCCTACGAGCAGTACTTC | - | TRBJ2-7 | many | TRBV27
CASSFQGARQPQHF | TGTGCCAGCAGTTTTCAGGGGGCAAGGCAGCCCCAGCATTTT | TRBD1 | TRBJ1-5 | - | TRBV12-3/TRBV12-4
CASSLAPLGATYEQYF | TGCGCCAGCAGCTTGGCCCCGCTCGGGGCGACCTACGAGCAGTACTTC | - | TRBJ2-7 | - | TRBV5-1
CASSGTSGRVETQYF | TGTGCCAGCAGCGGGACTAGCGGGAGGGTTGAGACCCAGTACTTC | TRBD2 | TRBJ2-5 | many | TRBV7-7
CASNPSGRYNEQFF | TGTGCCAGCAATCCTAGCGGGAGGTACAATGAGCAGTTCTTC | TRBD2 | TRBJ2-1 | few | TRBV25-1
CASRYRDRWVGEQFF | TGTGCCAGCAGATACCGGGACAGGTGGGTGGGTGAGCAGTTCTTC | TRBD1 | TRBJ2-1 | - | TRBV6-5
CASSWTGTSQETQYF | TGTGCCAGCAGCTGGACCGGGACTAGCCAAGAGACCCAGTACTTC | TRBD2 | TRBJ2-5 | few | TRBV7-3
CASSLRPGGNYGYTF | TGCGCCAGCAGCTTGCGGCCAGGGGGAAACTATGGCTACACCTTC | TRBD1 | TRBJ1-2 | few | TRBV5-1
CATDKGGTGELFF | TGTGCCACCGACAAGGGCGGAACCGGGGAGCTGTTTTTT | - | TRBJ2-2 | - | TRBV9
CSAKQVPPATPLHF | TGCAGTGCCAAGCAAGTCCCCCCGGCAACACCCCTCCACTTT | - | TRBJ1-6 | - | TRBV20-1
CANLTDETQYF | TGTGCCAACCTTACGGATGAGACCCAGTACTTC | - | TRBJ2-5 | - | TRBV21-1
CASSESGRGNQPQHF | TGCGCCAGCAGTGAGTCGGGCAGGGGCAATCAGCCCCAGCATTTT | - | TRBJ1-5 | - | TRBV10-1
CASSPGLEWYEQYF | TGCGCCAGCAGCCCGGGACTAGAATGGTACGAGCAGTACTTC | TRBD2 | TRBJ2-7 | many | TRBV5-1
CASRYQGAAYNEQFF | TGTGCCAGCAGGTATCAGGGGGCGGCCTACAATGAGCAGTTCTTC | TRBD1 | TRBJ2-1 | many | TRBV12-3/TRBV12-4
CAISGGDRFYNEQFF | TGTGCCATCAGTGGGGGGGACAGGTTTTACAATGAGCAGTTCTTC | TRBD1 | TRBJ2-1 | few | TRBV10-3
CASSHGSGSYNEQFF | TGTGCCAGCAGCCATGGTAGCGGCTCCTACAATGAGCAGTTCTTC | - | TRBJ2-1 | few | TRBV3-1
CATSDTHRSSRDRGRDTQYF | TGTGCCACCAGTGATACTCACCGGTCGAGTAGGGACAGGGGGCGCGATACGCAGTATTTT | TRBD1 | TRBJ2-3 | few | TRBV24-1
CATSDFQSSGANVLTF | TGTGCCACCAGTGATTTTCAGAGCTCTGGGGCCAACGTCCTGACTTTC | - | TRBJ2-6 | - | TRBV24-1
CATSVLTSGTADTQYF | TGTGCCACCAGCGTGCTGACTAGCGGGACGGCAGATACGCAGTATTTT | TRBD2 | TRBJ2-3 | few | TRBV15
CASRLTGAEFSPLHF | TGTGCCAGCCGACTAACAGGGGCCGAATTTTCACCCCTCCACTTT | TRBD1 | TRBJ1-6 | few | TRBV6-1
CASSIAPSTDTQYF | TGTGCCAGCAGTATAGCGCCTAGCACAGATACGCAGTATTTT | - | TRBJ2-3 | - | TRBV2
CASSLVARTGAFRF | TGTGCCAGCAGCTTAGTGGCCCGGACGGGGGCTTTTCGCTTC | - | TRBJ2-7 | - | TRBV7-9
CASSPSLGQRTGTLDNEQFF | TGTGCCAGCAGTCCGTCTCTCGGACAAAGGACGGGCACGCTGGACAATGAGCAGTTCTTC | - | TRBJ2-1 | many | TRBV12-3/TRBV12-4
CASTPYRTGDNTGELFF | TGTGCCAGCACTCCCTACCGGACAGGGGACAACACCGGGGAGCTGTTTTTT | TRBD1 | TRBJ2-2 | - | TRBV12-3/TRBV12-4
CASSLGYRTYEQYF | TGTGCCAGCAGCTTAGGGTACAGGACCTACGAGCAGTACTTC | - | TRBJ2-7 | few | TRBV7-9
CAIGTGVDGEQYF | TGTGCCATCGGGACAGGGGTTGACGGCGAGCAGTACTTC | TRBD1 | TRBJ2-7 | - | TRBV10-3
CATSDAYYSGLAGELFF | TGTGCCACCAGTGATGCCTACTATTCCGGACTGGCCGGGGAGCTGTTTTTT | - | TRBJ2-2 | few | TRBV24-1
CATLTRGIEQYF | TGTGCCACCCTGACTCGGGGGATCGAGCAGTACTTC | - | TRBJ2-7 | few | TRBV24-1